Shown below are 17 T cell receptor beta chains from a single sample sequenced in a study of a mutant IDH1 vaccine in newly diagnosed glioma. Time point denoted: week 5, during vaccination. Vaccine doses each comprised 300 ug of mutant IDH1 20-mer peptide, with topical imiquimod. This table comes from immunoSEQ multiplex PCR, and its TCRdb copy is limited to in-frame clones, with some not included. This table has fewer than 40,000 clones, 70% to 80% appearing once. For these TCRs, the target antigens are not known. The starting material was PBMCs, obtained from a glioma patient whose treatment included an IDH1 peptide vaccine. These receptors came from a man aged 35-49 years with glioma.

The chain combines TRBV10-2 with TRBJ1-1; D is ambiguous. Trimming took off 2 bases at V and 0 bases at J, with 10 bases between the two ends. There are 15 residues in the CDR3. Germline V CDR1 and CDR2: WSHSY, SAAADI. The CDR3, as DNA: TGCGCCAGCAGTGAGCTCCACAGAGTGAACACTGAAGCTTTCTTT. Amino acid sequence: CASSELHRVNTEAFF.

V usage is TRBV6-5 and J usage is TRBJ1-2; D is unclear. The CDR3 extends over 15 amino acids. Trimming took off 0 bases at V and 4 bases at J, with 12 bases between the two ends. Germline values: CDR1 MNHEY, CDR2 SVGAGI. The CDR3 loop is CASSYSGRRTYGYTF. CDR3 coding DNA: TGTGCCAGCAGTTACTCGGGCAGGAGGACCTATGGCTACACCTTC.

The chain uses TRBV2 and TRBJ2-1; TRBD2 aligns across 7 bases. CDR1 is SNHLY, CDR2 FYNNEI, per germline. The CDR3 is 18 residues long. V dropped 7 bases and J dropped 4; count of bases not matched to a gene: 19. The CDR3 bases are TGTGCCAGCATAGATGTCGGAGAAGCGGGGCCCAAGTACAATGAGCAGTTCTTC. It encodes CASIDVGEAGPKYNEQFF. The variable domain in full, completed from reference TRBV2 and TRBJ2-1, reads EPEVTQTPSHQVTQMGQEVILRCVPISNHLYFYWYRQILGQKVEFLVSFYNNEISEKSEIFDDQFSVERPDGSNFTLKIRSTKLEDSAMYFCASIDVGEAGPKYNEQFFGPGTRLTVL.

This clone was seen only once. The rearrangement links TRBV18 to TRBJ1-1, with D perhaps TRBD1 (6 bases). This CDR3 spans 13 amino acids. V lost 1 base, J lost 6 bases, and 9 bases lay in between. CDR1 is KGHSH, CDR2 LQKENI, per germline. The CDR3 reads CASSPQGVAEAFF. As DNA, the CDR3 is TGTGCCAGCTCACCACAGGGGGTCGCTGAAGCTTTCTTT.

The chain recombines TRBV19 with TRBJ2-5; possibly TRBD1 or TRBD2 for D (6 bases each). The V end lost 4 bases, the J end lost 3 bases, and 15 bases lay between the germline ends. CDR3 size: 15 residues. The germline CDR1 and CDR2 sequences are LNHDA and SQIVND (reference sequence). The CDR3 loop reads CASSNTGAVEETQYF. CDR3 in DNA: TGTGCCAGTAGTAACACGGGGGCCGTGGAAGAGACCCAGTACTTC.

This clone is a singleton in its sample. The chain carries TRBV30 and TRBJ1-1, with 7 bases identical to TRBD1. V lost 3 bases to trimming and J lost 4 bases; unmatched junction nucleotides: 8. CDR1 and CDR2 from the germline V gene are GTSNPN and SVGIG (reference sequence). The CDR3 is made up of 14 amino acids. CDR3: CAWREGGYGTEAFF. The DNA of the CDR3 is TGTGCCTGGAGGGAAGGGGGCTACGGCACTGAAGCTTTCTTT.

This clone was seen more than once but under ten times. The chain carries TRBV18 and TRBJ1-5; D not certain. The germline V gene has CDR1 KGHSH and CDR2 LQKENI. The CDR3 covers 13 residues. V was shortened by 3 bases and J by 5 bases, with 8 bases between the two germline ends. The CDR3 bases are TGTGCCAGCTCACCGTCAGGAGATCAGCCCCAGCATTTT. It specifies CASSPSGDQPQHF. Supplemented by reference TRBV18 and TRBJ1-5, the full variable domain reads NAGVMQNPRHLVRRRGQEARLRCSPMKGHSHVYWYRQLPEEGLKFMVYLQKENIIDESGMPKERFSAEFPKEGPSILRIQQVVRGDSAAYFCASSPSGDQPQHFGDGTRLSIL.

The rearrangement joins TRBV19 to TRBJ2-1; 8 bases align to TRBD1. Germline CDR1 reads LNHDA; CDR2 reads SQIVND (reference sequence). J gave up 6 bases and V 5 bases, and 9 bases lay outside the gene matches. The CDR3 contains 15 residues. The CDR3 region is CASSLWTGSGNEQFF. The CDR3 DNA reads as TGTGCCAGTAGTCTGTGGACAGGGTCGGGCAATGAGCAGTTCTTC. Full variable domain (rest looked up from reference TRBV19 and TRBJ2-1): DGGITQSPKYLFRKEGQNVTLSCEQNLNHDAMYWYRQDPGQGLRLIYYSQIVNDFQKGDIAEGYSVSREKKESFPLTVTSAQKNPTAFYLCASSLWTGSGNEQFFGPGTRLTVL.

This clone has just one count. The chain is built from TRBV7-8 and TRBJ2-2, with unresolved D. Between the trimmed V and J ends, which lost 2 bases and 4 bases, there was a span of 5 bases. CDR1 and CDR2 from the germline V gene are SGHVS and FQNEAQ. The CDR3 has 13 amino acids. CDR3 residues: CASSLRTTGELFF. DNA of the CDR3: TGTGCCAGCAGCTTACGGACCACCGGGGAGCTGTTTTTT.

This clone was counted only a few times. The chain carries TRBV5-1 and TRBJ2-3; D possibly corresponds to TRBD2 (7 bases). Germline assignment: CDR1 SGHRS and CDR2 YFSETQ. Trimming removed 4 bases from V and 1 base from J, with 13 bases in between. The CDR3 spans 15 residues. CDR3: CASSPRGGGTDTQYF. DNA of the CDR3: TGCGCCAGCAGCCCCCGAGGGGGGGGCACAGATACGCAGTATTTT.

This clone has a handful of counts. The chain recombines TRBV5-1 with TRBJ1-2; 9 positions agree with TRBD1. This CDR3 is built from 16 residues. Germline-derived CDR1 and CDR2 are SGHRS and YFSETQ. Trimming took 4 bases from V and 4 from J; bases not matched to a gene: 11. CDR3 coding DNA: TGCGCCAGCAGCCCGCCCGGGACAGGGTCGAGCTATGGCTACACCTTC. Amino acid sequence: CASSPPGTGSSYGYTF.

This clone showed up just a few times. The chain carries TRBV2 and TRBJ1-2, with a tentative D call TRBD1 (5 bases). The CDR3 has 11 amino acids. Germline CDR1 SNHLY, CDR2 FYNNEI. CDR3 coding DNA: TGTGCAGACCGGGTATCAGGGGGCTACACCTTC. Protein sequence: CADRVSGGYTF.

The V and J genes are TRBV25-1 and TRBJ1-5; TRBD1 is a possible D gene (5 bases). Germline CDR1 is MGHDK and CDR2 is SYGVNS. The CDR3 sequence is 15 residues long. Between the trimmed V and J ends, which lost 4 bases and 1 base, there was a span of 11 bases. In DNA, the CDR3 is TGTGCCAGCAGTGCAAGGAGGGACAGCAATCAGCCCCAGCATTTT. This codes for CASSARRDSNQPQHF.

The genes are TRBV9 and TRBJ2-6; 9 bases line up with TRBD1. This CDR3 spans 19 amino acids. Germline V lookup: CDR1 SGDLS, CDR2 YYNGEE. The V and J ends lost 4 bases and 2 bases, in that order; junction bases with no gene match: 13. The DNA for the CDR3 is TGTGCCAGCAGCTTACGACCGGGACAGGGCGGGCCTGGGGCCAACGTCCTGACTTTC. This translates into CASSLRPGQGGPGANVLTF.

V usage is TRBV7-8 and J usage is TRBJ1-5, with 11 bases matching TRBD1. CDR3 length: 17 amino acids. J gave up 4 bases and V 5 bases, and 10 bases lay outside the gene matches. Germline CDR1 SGHVS, CDR2 FQNEAQ. CDR3 in DNA: TGTGCCAGCAGCCATCACCAGGACAGGGGGCCGAATCAGCCCCAGCATTTT. Residues: CASSHHQDRGPNQPQHF. The whole variable domain, filled in from reference TRBV7-8 and TRBJ1-5, reads GAGVSQSPRYKVAKRGQDVALRCDPISGHVSLFWYQQALGQGPEFLTYFQNEAQLDKSGLPSDRFFAERPEGSVSTLKIQRTQQEDSAVYLCASSHHQDRGPNQPQHFGDGTRLSIL.

V and J are TRBV5-4 and TRBJ2-1, with D possibly TRBD1 on 5 matching bases. Trimming removed 0 bases from V and 4 bases from J, with 20 bases in between. The CDR3 is 18 amino acids. From germline, CDR1 is SGHNT and CDR2 YYREEE (reference sequence). DNA for the CDR3: TGTGCCAGCAGCTTGGGACTCGAAAGGGGCAGGGCGTACAATGAGCAGTTCTTC. Its translation: CASSLGLERGRAYNEQFF.

The chain links TRBV5-1 to TRBJ2-3, with D perhaps TRBD1 or TRBD2 (6 bases each). V was trimmed by 5 bases and J by 0 bases, leaving 13 bases between them. This CDR3 comprises 15 residues. CDR1 SGHRS and CDR2 YFSETQ come from the germline V gene. The CDR3 sequence: CASSAAGQSTDTQYF. The CDR3, as DNA: TGCGCCAGCAGTGCCGCGGGACAAAGCACAGATACGCAGTATTTT.